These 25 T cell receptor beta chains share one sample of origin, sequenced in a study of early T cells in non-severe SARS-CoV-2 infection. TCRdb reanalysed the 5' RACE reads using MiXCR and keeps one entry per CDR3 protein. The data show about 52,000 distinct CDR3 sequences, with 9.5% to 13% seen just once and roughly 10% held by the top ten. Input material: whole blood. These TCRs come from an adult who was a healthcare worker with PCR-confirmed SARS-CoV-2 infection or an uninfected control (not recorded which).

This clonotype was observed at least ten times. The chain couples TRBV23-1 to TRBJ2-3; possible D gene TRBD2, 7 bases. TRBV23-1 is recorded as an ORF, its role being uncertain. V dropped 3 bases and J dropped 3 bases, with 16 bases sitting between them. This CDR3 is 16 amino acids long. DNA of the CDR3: TGCGCCAGCAGTCAGGATTCCGGGGGGCAGACAGATACGCAGTATTTT. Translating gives CASSQDSGGQTDTQYF.

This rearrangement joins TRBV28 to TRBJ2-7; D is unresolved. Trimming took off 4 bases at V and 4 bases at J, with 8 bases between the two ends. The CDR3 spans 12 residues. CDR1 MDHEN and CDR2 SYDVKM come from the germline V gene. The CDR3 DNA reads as TGTGCCAGCAGTTCTCTGGGGTACGAGCAGTACTTC. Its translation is CASSSLGYEQYF. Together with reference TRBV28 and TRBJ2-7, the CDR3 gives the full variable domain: DVKVTQSSRYLVKRTGEKVFLECVQDMDHENMFWYRQDPGLGLRLIYFSYDVKMKEKGDIPEGYSVSREKKERFSLILESASTNQTSMYLCASSSLGYEQYFGPGTRLTVT.

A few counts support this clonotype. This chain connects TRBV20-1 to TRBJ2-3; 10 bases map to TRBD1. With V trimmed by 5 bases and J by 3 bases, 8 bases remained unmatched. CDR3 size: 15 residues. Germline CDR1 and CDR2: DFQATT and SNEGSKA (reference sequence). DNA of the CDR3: TGCAGTGCTCCCGATCCGGGACAGGGGACAGATACGCAGTATTTT. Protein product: CSAPDPGQGTDTQYF.

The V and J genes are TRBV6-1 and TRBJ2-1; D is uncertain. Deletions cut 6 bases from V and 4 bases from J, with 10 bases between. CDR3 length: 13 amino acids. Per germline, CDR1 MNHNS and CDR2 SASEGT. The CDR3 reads CASRADDYNEQFF. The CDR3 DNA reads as TGTGCCAGCAGGGCAGATGATTACAATGAGCAGTTCTTC.

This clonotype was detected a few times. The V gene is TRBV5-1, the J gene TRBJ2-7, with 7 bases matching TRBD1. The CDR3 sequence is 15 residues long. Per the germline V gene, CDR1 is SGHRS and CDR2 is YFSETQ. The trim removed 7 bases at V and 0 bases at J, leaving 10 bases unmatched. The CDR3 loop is CASGTGQAVSYEQYF. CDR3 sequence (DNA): TGCGCCAGCGGCACCGGACAGGCCGTCTCCTACGAGCAGTACTTC.

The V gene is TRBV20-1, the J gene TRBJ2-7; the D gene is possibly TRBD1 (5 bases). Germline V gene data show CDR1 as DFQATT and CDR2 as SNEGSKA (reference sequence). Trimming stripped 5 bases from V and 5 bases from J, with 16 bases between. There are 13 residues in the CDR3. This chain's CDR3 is CSAPMAGIHEQYF. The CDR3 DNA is TGCAGTGCTCCAATGGCAGGGATCCACGAGCAGTACTTC.

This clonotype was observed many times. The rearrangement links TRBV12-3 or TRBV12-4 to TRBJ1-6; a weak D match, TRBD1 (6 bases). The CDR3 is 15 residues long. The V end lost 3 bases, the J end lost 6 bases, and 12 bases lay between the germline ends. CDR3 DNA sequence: TGTGCCAGCAGTTTCGAGGGGGACGGTAATTCACCCCTCCACTTT. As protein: CASSFEGDGNSPLHF.

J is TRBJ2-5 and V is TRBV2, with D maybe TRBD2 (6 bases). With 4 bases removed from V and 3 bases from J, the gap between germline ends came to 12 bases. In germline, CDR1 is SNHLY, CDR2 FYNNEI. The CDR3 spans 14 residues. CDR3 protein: CASSVRRGKETQYF. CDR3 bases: TGTGCCAGCAGTGTCCGCCGGGGGAAAGAGACCCAGTACTTC.

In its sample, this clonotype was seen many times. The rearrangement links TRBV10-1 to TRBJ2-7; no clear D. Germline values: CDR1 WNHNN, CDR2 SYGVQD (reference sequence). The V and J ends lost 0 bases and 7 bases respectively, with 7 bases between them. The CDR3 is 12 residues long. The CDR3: CASSESTREQYF. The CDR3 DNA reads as TGCGCCAGCAGTGAGTCAACACGGGAGCAGTACTTC.

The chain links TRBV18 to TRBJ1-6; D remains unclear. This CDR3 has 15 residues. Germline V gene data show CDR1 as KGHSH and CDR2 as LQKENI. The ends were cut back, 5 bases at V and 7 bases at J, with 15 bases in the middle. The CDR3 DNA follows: TGTGCCAGCTCAGAGAGACCCACGGGAAATTCACCCCTCCACTTT. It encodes CASSERPTGNSPLHF.

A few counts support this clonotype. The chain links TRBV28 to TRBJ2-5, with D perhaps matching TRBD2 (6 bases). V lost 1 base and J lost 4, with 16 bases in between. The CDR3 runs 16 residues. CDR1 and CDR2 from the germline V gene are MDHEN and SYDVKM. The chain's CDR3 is CASSLLGGGVGETQYF. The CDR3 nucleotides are TGTGCCAGCAGTTTATTAGGTGGCGGGGTAGGAGAGACCCAGTACTTC.

The CDR3 nucleotides read TGTGCCAGCAGCGTAGCAGTGGCGGGGGGACGCACAGATACGCAGTATTTT. Its translation is CASSVAVAGGRTDTQYF. The V call is TRBV9, the J call TRBJ2-3, with 8 bases matching TRBD2. Germline CDR1 is SGDLS and CDR2 is YYNGEE. There are 17 residues in the CDR3. J lost 1 base, V lost 0 bases, and 7 bases had no gene match. The full variable domain, with the rest looked up from reference TRBV9 and TRBJ2-3, is DSGVTQTPKHLITATGQRVTLRCSPRSGDLSVYWYQQSLDQGLQFLIQYYNGEERAKGNILERFSAQQFPDLHSELNLSSLELGDSALYFCASSVAVAGGRTDTQYFGPGTRLTVL.

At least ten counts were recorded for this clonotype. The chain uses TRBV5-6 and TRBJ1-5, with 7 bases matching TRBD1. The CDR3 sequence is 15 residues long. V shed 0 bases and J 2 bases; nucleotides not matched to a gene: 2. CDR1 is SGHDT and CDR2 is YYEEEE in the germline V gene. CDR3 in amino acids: CASSLAGGGNQPQHF. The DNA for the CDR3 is TGTGCCAGCAGCTTGGCAGGGGGAGGCAATCAGCCCCAGCATTTT.

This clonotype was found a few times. The CDR3: CASSSGRENTGELFF. CDR3 bases: TGTGCCAGCAGTTCGGGGCGCGAGAACACCGGGGAGCTGTTTTTT. The chain recombines TRBV28 with TRBJ2-2, with D perhaps being TRBD1 or TRBD2 (5 bases each). From germline, CDR1 is MDHEN and CDR2 SYDVKM. The ends were cut back, 4 bases at V and 1 base at J, with 10 bases in the middle. The CDR3 is made up of 15 amino acids.

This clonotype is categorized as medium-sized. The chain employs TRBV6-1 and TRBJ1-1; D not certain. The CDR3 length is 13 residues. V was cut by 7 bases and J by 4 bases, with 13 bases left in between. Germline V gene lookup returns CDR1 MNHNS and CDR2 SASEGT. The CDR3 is CASNLKFITEAFF. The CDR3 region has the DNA TGTGCCAGCAATCTCAAGTTCATCACTGAAGCTTTCTTT.

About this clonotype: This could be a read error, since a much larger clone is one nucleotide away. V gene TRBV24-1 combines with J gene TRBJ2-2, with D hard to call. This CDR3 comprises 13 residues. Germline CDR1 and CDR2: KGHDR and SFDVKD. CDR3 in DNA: TGTGTCACCAGTTCCCGGGTTTCAAGGGAGCTGTTTTTT. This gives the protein CVTSSRVSRELFF.

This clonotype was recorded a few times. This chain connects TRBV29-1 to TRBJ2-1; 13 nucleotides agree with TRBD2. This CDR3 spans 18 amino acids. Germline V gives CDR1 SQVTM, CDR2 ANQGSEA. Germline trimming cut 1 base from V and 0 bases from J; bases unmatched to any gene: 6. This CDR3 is CSVEGTSGRGISYNEQFF. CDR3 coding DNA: TGCAGCGTTGAAGGGACTAGCGGGAGAGGGATCTCCTACAATGAGCAGTTCTTC.

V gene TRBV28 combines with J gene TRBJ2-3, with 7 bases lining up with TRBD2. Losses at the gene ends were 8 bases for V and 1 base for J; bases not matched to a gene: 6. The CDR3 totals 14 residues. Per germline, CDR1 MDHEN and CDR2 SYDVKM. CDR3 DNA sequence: TGTGCCAGCTCCCCGGGGGGTCGCACAGATACGCAGTATTTT. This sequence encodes CASSPGGRTDTQYF.

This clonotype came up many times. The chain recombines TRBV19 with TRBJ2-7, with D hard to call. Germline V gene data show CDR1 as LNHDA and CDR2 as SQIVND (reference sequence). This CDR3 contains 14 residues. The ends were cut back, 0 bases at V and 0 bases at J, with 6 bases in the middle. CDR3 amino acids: CASSIEVNSYEQYF. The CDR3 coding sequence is TGTGCCAGTAGTATAGAAGTCAACTCCTACGAGCAGTACTTC.

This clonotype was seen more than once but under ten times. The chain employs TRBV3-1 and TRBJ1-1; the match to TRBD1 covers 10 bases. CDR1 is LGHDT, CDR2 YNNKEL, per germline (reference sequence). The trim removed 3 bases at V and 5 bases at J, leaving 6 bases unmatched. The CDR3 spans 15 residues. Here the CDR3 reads CASSHRTGGKTEAFF. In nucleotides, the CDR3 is TGTGCCAGCAGCCACAGGACAGGGGGAAAGACTGAAGCTTTCTTT. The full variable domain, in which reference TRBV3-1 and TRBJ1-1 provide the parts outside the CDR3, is DTAVSQTPKYLVTQMGNDKSIKCEQNLGHDTMYWYKQDSKKFLKIMFSYNNKELIINETVPNRFSPKSPDKAHLNLHINSLELGDSAVYFCASSHRTGGKTEAFFGQGTRLTVV.

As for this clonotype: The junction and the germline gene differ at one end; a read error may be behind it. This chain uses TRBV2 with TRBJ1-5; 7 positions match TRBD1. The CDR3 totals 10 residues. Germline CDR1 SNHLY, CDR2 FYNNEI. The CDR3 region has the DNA TGTGCCAGCAGAGGTGACAGGGCAAACTTT. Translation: CASRGDRANF. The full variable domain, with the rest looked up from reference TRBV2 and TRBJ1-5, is EPEVTQTPSHQVTQMGQEVILRCVPISNHLYFYWYRQILGQKVEFLVSFYNNEISEKSEIFDDQFSVERPDGSNFTLKIRSTKLEDSAMYFCASRGDRANFGDGTRLSIL.

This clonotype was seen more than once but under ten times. The CDR3 loop reads CASSLPRAYEQYF. The CDR3 nucleotides read TGTGCCAGCAGCCTCCCTCGTGCCTACGAGCAGTACTTC. The V gene is TRBV5-6, the J gene TRBJ2-7; no definite D call. The CDR3 totals 13 residues. Germline loops: CDR1 SGHDT, CDR2 YYEEEE. V was shortened by 4 bases and J by 2 bases, with 10 bases between the two germline ends.

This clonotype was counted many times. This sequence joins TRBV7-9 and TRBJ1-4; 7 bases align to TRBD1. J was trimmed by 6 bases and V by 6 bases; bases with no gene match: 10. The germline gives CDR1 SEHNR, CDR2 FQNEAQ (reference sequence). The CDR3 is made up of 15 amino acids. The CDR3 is CASRRTGTDDEKLFF. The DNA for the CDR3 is TGTGCCAGCAGACGAACGGGGACAGACGATGAAAAACTGTTTTTT.

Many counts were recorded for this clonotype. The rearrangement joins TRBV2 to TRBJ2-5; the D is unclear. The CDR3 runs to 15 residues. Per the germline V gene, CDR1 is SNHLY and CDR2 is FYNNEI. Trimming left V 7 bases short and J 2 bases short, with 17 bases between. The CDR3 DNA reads TGTGCCAGCACCGCTTTGACTGGAAGGCAAGAGACCCAGTACTTC. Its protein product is CASTALTGRQETQYF.

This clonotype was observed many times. CDR3 region: CSVEGSGYTF. CDR3 nucleotides: TGCAGCGTAGAGGGATCTGGCTACACCTTC. V gene TRBV29-1 combines with J gene TRBJ1-2; D is undetermined. CDR3 size: 10 residues. Per germline, CDR1 SQVTM and CDR2 ANQGSEA. V was clipped by 6 bases and J by 7 bases, with 9 bases between them. Using reference TRBV29-1 and TRBJ1-2 for the parts outside the CDR3, the full variable domain is SAVISQKPSRDICQRGTSLTIQCQVDSQVTMMFWYRQQPGQSLTLIATANQGSEATYESGFVIDKFPISRPNLTFSTLTVSNMSPEDSSIYLCSVEGSGYTFGSGTRLTVV.